This T cell receptor beta chain was sequenced for a study of blood T cell repertoires in COVID-19. Study summary: COVID-19 samples collected from the United States, Italy and Spain covered acute and convalescent phases. T cells, B-cell-depleted T cells, or PBMCs supplied cDNA or gDNA.

Original methodology: Estimates of nucleated cell counts were drawn from the amplification of reference gene primers. The assay was immunoSEQ multiplex PCR, and TCRdb's table has in-frame clones only and misses some. Clonal size and the V and J genes are those of that table, whereas D and trimming came from the DNA. The table includes 88,000 or so clones, 70% to 90% detected once. This clone has only one observation. The TCR was taken from a man in his sixties with acute or convalescent COVID-19. Sequencing was carried out using peripheral blood.

CDR3 loop: CASRDSGGNTEAFF. DNA of the CDR3: TGTGCCAGCAGGGACAGCGGCGGGAACACTGAAGCTTTCTTT. The gene calls are TRBV6-5 and TRBJ1-1, with a weak D call TRBD1 (6 bases). This CDR3 comprises 14 residues. The germline CDR1 and CDR2 sequences are MNHEY and SVGAGI. Trimming took off 6 bases at V and 1 base at J, with 12 bases between the two ends.